Below are 27 T cell receptor beta chains sequenced from a single sample in a study of blood T cell repertoires in COVID-19. Profiling relied on immunoSEQ multiplex PCR, and the TCRdb table lists in-frame clones only, not all of them. Of some 130,000 clones in the sample, around 89% were seen once. Sequenced sample: peripheral blood. These receptors originate from a man in his fifties or sixties with active or convalescent COVID-19.

The J gene is TRBJ2-3, the V gene TRBV10-3; TRBD2 aligns across 7 bases. The germline gives CDR1 ENHRY, CDR2 SYGVKD. The CDR3 has 12 residues. V trimming: 9 bases; J trimming: 1 base; junction bases outside the gene matches: 1. CDR3 loop: CAMGGGTDTQYF. CDR3 in DNA: TGTGCCATGGGGGGGGGCACAGATACGCAGTATTTT.

The gene calls are TRBV10-1 and TRBJ2-7, with TRBD1 matching 11 bases. Germline CDR1 and CDR2: WNHNN and SYGVQD (reference sequence). The CDR3 runs to 15 residues. V was pared by 2 bases and J by 6 bases, with 6 bases of the junction left unmatched. The CDR3 spells CASSERDRGWVEQYF. Written as DNA, the CDR3 is TGCGCCAGCAGTGAGAGGGACAGGGGGTGGGTCGAGCAGTACTTC.

The V call is TRBV30, the J call TRBJ2-1; D is perhaps TRBD2 (6 bases). The CDR3 runs 14 residues. Per germline, CDR1 GTSNPN and CDR2 SVGIG (reference sequence). V lost 8 bases and J 0 bases, leaving 14 bases between the germline ends. The CDR3 region has the DNA TGTGCCCGAGGGCGGGATTACTCCTACAATGAGCAGTTCTTC. Its translation: CARGRDYSYNEQFF.

This chain connects TRBV14 to TRBJ2-1; 8 nucleotides match TRBD1. With 0 bases clipped from V and 11 bases from J, the junction kept 9 bases outside the gene matches. CDR3 length: 15 residues. The germline CDR1 and CDR2 sequences are SGHDN and FVKESK. The CDR3 nucleotides are TGTGCCAGCAGCCAAGATTGGCCCAGGGGGCGAAAGCAGTTCTTC. Translating gives CASSQDWPRGRKQFF.

This rearrangement joins TRBV30 to TRBJ2-7, with D possibly TRBD2 on 7 matching bases. The germline V gene has CDR1 GTSNPN and CDR2 SVGIG (reference sequence). This CDR3 is 14 amino acids long. Trimming shortened V by 3 bases and J by 0 bases, and 12 bases separated the two germline ends. CDR3 nucleotide sequence: TGTGCCTGGAGCCTAGGGGGGGGCTCCTACGAGCAGTACTTC. Its translation is CAWSLGGGSYEQYF. The entire variable domain, with the rest obtained from reference TRBV30 and TRBJ2-7, is as follows: SQTIHQWPATLVQPVGSPLSLECTVEGTSNPNLYWYRQAAGRGLQLLFYSVGIGQISSEVPQNLSASRPQDRQFILSSKKLLLSDSGFYLCAWSLGGGSYEQYFGPGTRLTVT.

A remark on this clone: Relative to the germline gene, one junction end is altered; a read error may explain this. This sequence joins TRBV29-1 and TRBJ2-1; D is ambiguous. From germline, CDR1 is SQVTM and CDR2 ANQGSEA. This CDR3 is 14 amino acids long. The CDR3 sequence: CSAESNSLLNEQFF. CDR3 DNA: TGCAGCGCTGAATCAAACTCCTTACTCAATGAGCAGTTCTTC.

The chain is built from TRBV7-3 and TRBJ2-7; D ambiguous. The CDR3 runs to 14 residues. Germline values: CDR1 SGHTA, CDR2 FQGTGA. V was clipped by 2 bases and J by 0 bases, with 8 bases between them. As DNA, the CDR3 is TGTGCCAGCAGCTTATTTGTAGACTCCTACGAGCAGTACTTC. Its protein product is CASSLFVDSYEQYF. The entire variable domain, with the rest obtained from reference TRBV7-3 and TRBJ2-7, is as follows: GAGVSQTPSNKVTEKGKYVELRCDPISGHTALYWYRQSLGQGPEFLIYFQGTGAADDSGLPNDRFFAVRPEGSVSTLKIQRTERGDSAVYLCASSLFVDSYEQYFGPGTRLTVT.

V gene TRBV7-2 combines with J gene TRBJ2-1, with D unclear. V was cut by 1 base and J by 4 bases, with 11 bases left in between. The CDR3 consists of 15 residues. Per the germline V gene, CDR1 is SGHTA and CDR2 is FQGNSA. Here the CDR3 DNA reads TGTGCCAGCAGCTTAGTAGCCTCGGTTTACAATGAGCAGTTCTTC. It is translated as CASSLVASVYNEQFF.

This clone occurred once. The rearrangement links TRBV5-4 to TRBJ2-2, with 8 bases that match TRBD2. The germline V gene has CDR1 SGHNT and CDR2 YYREEE (reference sequence). The CDR3 has 15 residues. V gave up 4 bases and J gave up 0 bases; unmatched junction bases: 2. The CDR3 sequence is CASSQGLANTGELFF. The DNA of the CDR3 is TGTGCCAGCAGCCAGGGACTAGCGAACACCGGGGAGCTGTTTTTT.

The chain combines TRBV18 with TRBJ2-2; D might be TRBD2 (6 bases). Trimming took 2 bases from V and 0 from J, leaving 10 bases between them. The CDR3 consists of 16 residues. Germline lookup yields CDR1 KGHSH and CDR2 LQKENI. The CDR3 DNA follows: TGTGCCAGCTCACCAAGGAGGGCCCCGAACACCGGGGAGCTGTTTTTT. Encoded protein: CASSPRRAPNTGELFF.

This clone was recorded at least ten times. The chain is built from TRBV9 and TRBJ1-1; no clear D gene. V was cut by 6 bases and J by 3 bases, with 18 bases left in between. The CDR3 loop spans 15 amino acids. In germline, CDR1 is SGDLS, CDR2 YYNGEE. The CDR3 region has the DNA TGTGCCAGCACTCACACCCCGAATTTGGACACTGAAGCTTTCTTT. Protein sequence: CASTHTPNLDTEAFF.

This sequence joins TRBV6-5 and TRBJ2-1, with 8 bases identical to TRBD2. With V trimmed by 5 bases and J by 5 bases, 8 bases remained unmatched. The CDR3 extends over 15 amino acids. CDR1 and CDR2 from the germline V gene are MNHEY and SVGAGI. The chain's CDR3 is CASSNGGAGHNEQFF. The CDR3 nucleotides read TGTGCCAGCAGTAACGGGGGGGCCGGTCACAATGAGCAGTTCTTC.

The chain couples TRBV27 to TRBJ2-3; D is unclear. The ends were cut back, 6 bases at V and 0 bases at J, with 10 bases in the middle. CDR1 is MNHEY, CDR2 SMNVEV, per germline (reference sequence). The CDR3 is 14 amino acids. CDR3 nucleotides: TGTGCCAGCAGATATTTATCTAGCACAGATACGCAGTATTTT. Protein product: CASRYLSSTDTQYF.

The chain is built from TRBV19 and TRBJ1-6, with D perhaps matching TRBD1 (6 bases). Between the trimmed V and J ends, which lost 10 bases and 7 bases, there was a span of 20 bases. The CDR3 runs to 15 residues. The germline gives CDR1 LNHDA, CDR2 SQIVND (reference sequence). As DNA, the CDR3 is TGTGCCACTAAAATTACACCGGGACAAAATTCACCCCTCCACTTT. Amino acids: CATKITPGQNSPLHF.

CDR3 bases: TGTGCCAGCAGCCTAACTGGGAGCGGAAACACAGATACGCAGTATTTT. This sequence encodes CASSLTGSGNTDTQYF. The genes are TRBV14 and TRBJ2-3; D is perhaps TRBD2 (5 bases). V was cut by 4 bases and J by 2 bases, with 16 bases left in between. Germline CDR1 SGHDN, CDR2 FVKESK. CDR3 size: 16 residues.

The V gene is TRBV7-2, the J gene TRBJ2-5; 7 bases match TRBD2. V shed 4 bases, J shed 5 bases, and the junction held 10 bases outside the gene matches. Germline lookup yields CDR1 SGHTA and CDR2 FQGNSA. This CDR3 has 15 residues. The CDR3: CASSSGGGGGETQYF. CDR3 bases: TGTGCCAGCAGCTCTGGCGGTGGGGGGGGTGAGACCCAGTACTTC.

The chain has TRBV27 and TRBJ2-7, with D perhaps TRBD1 (5 bases). The CDR3 is made up of 13 amino acids. V was clipped by 7 bases and J by 2 bases, with 12 bases between them. Germline CDR1 MNHEY, CDR2 SMNVEV (reference sequence). Written as DNA, the CDR3 is TGTGCCAGCAAAGCATCAGGGACCTACGAGCAGTACTTC. It is translated as CASKASGTYEQYF.

The chain carries TRBV10-3 and TRBJ1-1, with 7 nucleotides matching TRBD1. Germline trimming cut 3 bases from V and 6 bases from J; bases unmatched to any gene: 4. This CDR3 spans 13 amino acids. CDR1 ENHRY and CDR2 SYGVKD come from the germline V gene. The CDR3 DNA sequence: TGTGCCATCAGTGACGAGGGGGCGGCTGAAGCTTTCTTT. As protein: CAISDEGAAEAFF.

The V call is TRBV10-3, the J call TRBJ1-2; D is ambiguous. CDR3 length equals 13 residues. V gave up 6 bases and J gave up 1 base, with 9 bases separating them. CDR1 is ENHRY and CDR2 is SYGVKD in the germline V gene. In DNA form, the CDR3 reads TGTGCCATCAGGCCTGCGGGTAACTATGGCTACACCTTC. This translates into CAIRPAGNYGYTF.

To note about this clone: Other nucleotide sequences in the sample specify the same CDR3. V gene TRBV27 combines with J gene TRBJ1-6; perhaps TRBD1 as D (5 bases). The CDR3 sequence is 15 residues long. Germline-derived CDR1 and CDR2 are MNHEY and SMNVEV (reference sequence). V lost 1 base and J lost 7, with 11 bases in between. This chain's CDR3 is CASSLYRGNNSPLHF. The CDR3 DNA follows: TGTGCCAGCAGTTTATATAGGGGAAACAATTCACCCCTCCACTTT.

The CDR3 nucleotides are TGTGCCAGTAGTATCGGGTTCCGGGTGGATGGCTACACCTTC. This gives the protein CASSIGFRVDGYTF. V and J are TRBV19 and TRBJ1-2; D gene uncertain. This CDR3 spans 14 amino acids. CDR1 LNHDA and CDR2 SQIVND come from the germline V gene (reference sequence). The V gene lost 3 bases and the J gene lost 6 bases, with 14 bases spanning the gap.

The CDR3 DNA reads as TGTGCCAGCAGTTTATCCGAGACAGGGGGTTTTGCAGATACGCAGTATTTT. Its translation: CASSLSETGGFADTQYF. The rearrangement uses TRBV27 and TRBJ2-3, with 9 bases matching TRBD1. CDR3 length: 17 residues. Germline CDR1 MNHEY, CDR2 SMNVEV (reference sequence). V lost 0 bases, J lost 4 bases, and 8 bases stayed unmatched.

The chain employs TRBV7-2 and TRBJ1-2, with a tentative D call TRBD1 (6 bases). V lost 2 bases, J lost 2 bases, and 9 bases lay in between. In germline, CDR1 is SGHTA, CDR2 FQGNSA. The CDR3 is 14 residues long. This CDR3 reads CASSLQGTNYGYTF. DNA of the CDR3: TGTGCCAGCAGCTTACAGGGGACCAACTATGGCTACACCTTC.

V and J are TRBV5-6 and TRBJ1-1, with D uncertain. CDR1 is SGHDT and CDR2 is YYEEEE in the germline V gene. This CDR3 contains 15 residues. Between the trimmed V and J ends, which lost 0 bases and 1 base, there was a span of 10 bases. The CDR3 reads CASSLEFHGNTEAFF. The CDR3 bases are TGTGCCAGCAGCTTGGAATTTCACGGGAACACTGAAGCTTTCTTT. Combining the CDR3 with reference TRBV5-6 and TRBJ1-1 gives the whole variable domain DAGVTQSPTHLIKTRGQQVTLRCSPKSGHDTVSWYQQALGQGPQFIFQYYEEEERQRGNFPDRFSGHQFPNYSSELNVNALLLGDSALYLCASSLEFHGNTEAFFGQGTRLTVV.

This chain uses TRBV28 with TRBJ1-4; D remains ambiguous. V lost 4 bases and J 8 bases, leaving 8 bases between the germline ends. Germline V lookup: CDR1 MDHEN, CDR2 SYDVKM. The CDR3 has 12 amino acids. This chain's CDR3 is CASSSPSEKLFF. The CDR3 DNA sequence: TGTGCCAGCAGTTCCCCGTCCGAAAAACTGTTTTTT. Together with reference TRBV28 and TRBJ1-4, the CDR3 gives the full variable domain: DVKVTQSSRYLVKRTGEKVFLECVQDMDHENMFWYRQDPGLGLRLIYFSYDVKMKEKGDIPEGYSVSREKKERFSLILESASTNQTSMYLCASSSPSEKLFFGSGTQLSVL.

The chain uses TRBV6-6 and TRBJ1-1, with 7 bases fitting TRBD1. The J segment lost 1 base and the V segment lost 7 bases, leaving 6 bases of the junction unmatched. The V gene's germline CDR1 is MNHNY and CDR2 SVGAGI (reference sequence). This CDR3 spans 14 amino acids. CDR3 protein: CASTRGQENTEAFF. The CDR3 DNA follows: TGTGCCAGCACCCGCGGACAGGAGAACACTGAAGCTTTCTTT.

This clone was observed a few times. V is TRBV28 and J is TRBJ1-5; 7 bases match TRBD1. The V and J ends lost 4 bases and 0 bases, in that order; junction bases with no gene match: 12. CDR1 is MDHEN, CDR2 SYDVKM, per germline. The CDR3 has 18 amino acids. The CDR3 loop is CASSSPRAGGDSNQPQHF. The CDR3 DNA is TGTGCCAGCAGTTCACCTAGGGCAGGGGGTGATAGCAATCAGCCCCAGCATTTT. The full variable domain, completed using reference TRBV28 and TRBJ1-5, is DVKVTQSSRYLVKRTGEKVFLECVQDMDHENMFWYRQDPGLGLRLIYFSYDVKMKEKGDIPEGYSVSREKKERFSLILESASTNQTSMYLCASSSPRAGGDSNQPQHFGDGTRLSIL.